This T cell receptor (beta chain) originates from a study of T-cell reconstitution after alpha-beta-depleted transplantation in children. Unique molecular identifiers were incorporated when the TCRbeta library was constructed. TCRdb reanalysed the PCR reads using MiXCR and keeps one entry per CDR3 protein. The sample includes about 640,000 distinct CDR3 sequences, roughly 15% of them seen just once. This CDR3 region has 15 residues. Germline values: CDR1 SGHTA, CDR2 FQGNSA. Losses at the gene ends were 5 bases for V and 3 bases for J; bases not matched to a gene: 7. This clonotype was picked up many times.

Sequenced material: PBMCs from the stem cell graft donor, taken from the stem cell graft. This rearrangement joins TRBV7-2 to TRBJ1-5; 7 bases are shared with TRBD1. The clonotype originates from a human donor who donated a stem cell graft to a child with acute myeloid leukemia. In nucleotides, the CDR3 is TGTGCCAGCAGCGGGCAGGGGGGAGACAATCAGCCCCAGCATTTT. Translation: CASSGQGGDNQPQHF.